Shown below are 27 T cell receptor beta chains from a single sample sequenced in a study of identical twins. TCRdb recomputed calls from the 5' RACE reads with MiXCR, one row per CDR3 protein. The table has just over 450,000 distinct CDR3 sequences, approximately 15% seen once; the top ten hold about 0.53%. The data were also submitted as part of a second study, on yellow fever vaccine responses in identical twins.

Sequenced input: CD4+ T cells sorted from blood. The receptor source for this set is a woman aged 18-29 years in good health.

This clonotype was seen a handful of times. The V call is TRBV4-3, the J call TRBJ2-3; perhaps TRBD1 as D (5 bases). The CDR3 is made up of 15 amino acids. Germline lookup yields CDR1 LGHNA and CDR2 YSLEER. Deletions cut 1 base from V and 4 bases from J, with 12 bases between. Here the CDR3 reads CASSQGAGFPDTQYF. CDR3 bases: TGCGCCAGCAGCCAAGGGGCAGGGTTCCCAGATACGCAGTATTTT.

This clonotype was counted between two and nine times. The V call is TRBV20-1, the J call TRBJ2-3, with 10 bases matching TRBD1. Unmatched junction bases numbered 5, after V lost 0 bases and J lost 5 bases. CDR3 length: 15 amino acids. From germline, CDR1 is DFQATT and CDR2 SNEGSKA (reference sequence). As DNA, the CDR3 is TGCAGTGCTAGAGAGGGGACAGGGGTTGGAGATACGCAGTATTTT. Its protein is CSAREGTGVGDTQYF.

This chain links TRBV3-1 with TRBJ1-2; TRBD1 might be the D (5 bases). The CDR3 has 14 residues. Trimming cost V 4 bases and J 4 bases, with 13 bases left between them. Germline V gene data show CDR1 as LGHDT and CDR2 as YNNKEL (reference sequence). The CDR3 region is CASSRETAFYGYTF. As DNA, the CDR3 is TGTGCCAGCAGCCGTGAGACAGCTTTCTATGGCTACACCTTC. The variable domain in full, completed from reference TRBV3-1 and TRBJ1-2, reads DTAVSQTPKYLVTQMGNDKSIKCEQNLGHDTMYWYKQDSKKFLKIMFSYNNKELIINETVPNRFSPKSPDKAHLNLHINSLELGDSAVYFCASSRETAFYGYTFGSGTRLTVV.

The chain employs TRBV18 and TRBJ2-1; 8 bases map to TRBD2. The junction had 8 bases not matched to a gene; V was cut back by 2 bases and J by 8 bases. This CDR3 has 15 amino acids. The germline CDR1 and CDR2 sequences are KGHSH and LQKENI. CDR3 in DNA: TGTGCCAGCTCACCATTAATAGCGGGATTCGATGAGCAGTTCTTC. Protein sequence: CASSPLIAGFDEQFF.

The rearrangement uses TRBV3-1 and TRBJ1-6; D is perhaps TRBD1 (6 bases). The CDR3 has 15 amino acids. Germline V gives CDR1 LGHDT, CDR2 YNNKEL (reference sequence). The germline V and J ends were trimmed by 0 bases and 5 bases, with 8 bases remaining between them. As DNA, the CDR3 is TGTGCCAGCAGCCAAGATAACAGGGATAATTCACCCCTCCACTTT. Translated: CASSQDNRDNSPLHF. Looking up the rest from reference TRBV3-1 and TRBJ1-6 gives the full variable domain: DTAVSQTPKYLVTQMGNDKSIKCEQNLGHDTMYWYKQDSKKFLKIMFSYNNKELIINETVPNRFSPKSPDKAHLNLHINSLELGDSAVYFCASSQDNRDNSPLHFGNGTRLTVT.

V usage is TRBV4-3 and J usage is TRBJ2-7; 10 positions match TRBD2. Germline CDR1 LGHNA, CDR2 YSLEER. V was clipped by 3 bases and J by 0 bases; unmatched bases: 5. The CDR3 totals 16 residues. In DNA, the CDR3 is TGCGCCAGCAGCCAGGGTAGCGGGAGGCTCTCCTACGAGCAGTACTTC. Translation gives CASSQGSGRLSYEQYF.

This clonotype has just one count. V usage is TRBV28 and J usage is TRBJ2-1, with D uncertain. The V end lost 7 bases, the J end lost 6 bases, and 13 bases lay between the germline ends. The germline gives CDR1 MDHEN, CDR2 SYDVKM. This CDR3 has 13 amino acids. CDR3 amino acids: CASTDPFFNEQFF. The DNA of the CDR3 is TGTGCCAGCACAGATCCCTTTTTCAATGAGCAGTTCTTC.

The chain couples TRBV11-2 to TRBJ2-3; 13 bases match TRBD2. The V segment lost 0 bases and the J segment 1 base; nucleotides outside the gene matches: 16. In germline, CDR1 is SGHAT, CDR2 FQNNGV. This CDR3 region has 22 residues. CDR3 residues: CASSLERATRGTSGDCTDTQYF. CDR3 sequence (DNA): TGTGCCAGCAGCTTAGAACGAGCCACCCGAGGGACTAGCGGGGATTGCACAGATACGCAGTATTTT.

This CDR3 is CSASGSGQGTDTQYF. In DNA form, the CDR3 reads TGCAGTGCTAGCGGGTCCGGACAGGGCACAGATACGCAGTATTTT. This chain joins TRBV20-1 and TRBJ2-3; TRBD1 matches at 7 bases. The CDR3 consists of 15 residues. V was pared by 3 bases and J by 1 base, with 7 bases of the junction left unmatched. CDR1 and CDR2 (germline): DFQATT, SNEGSKA (reference sequence).

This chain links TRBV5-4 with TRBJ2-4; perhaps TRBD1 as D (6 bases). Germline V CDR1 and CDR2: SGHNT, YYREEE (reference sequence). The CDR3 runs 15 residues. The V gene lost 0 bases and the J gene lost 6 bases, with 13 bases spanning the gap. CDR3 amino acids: CASSLAGSGANIQYF. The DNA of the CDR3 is TGTGCCAGCAGCTTGGCCGGGTCAGGGGCAAACATTCAGTACTTC.

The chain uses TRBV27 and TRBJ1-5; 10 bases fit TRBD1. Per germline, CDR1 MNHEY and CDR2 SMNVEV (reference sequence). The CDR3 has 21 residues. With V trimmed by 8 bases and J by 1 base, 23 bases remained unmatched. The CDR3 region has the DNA TGTGCCAGCCTTAAACTATACGGGACAGGGGATAAAATTTGGAGCAATCAGCCCCAGCATTTT. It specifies CASLKLYGTGDKIWSNQPQHF.

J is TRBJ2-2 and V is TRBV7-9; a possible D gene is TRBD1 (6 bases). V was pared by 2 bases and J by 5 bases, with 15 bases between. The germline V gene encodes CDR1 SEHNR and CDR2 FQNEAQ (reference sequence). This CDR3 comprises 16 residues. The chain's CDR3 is CASSLLKDSITGELFF. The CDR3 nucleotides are TGTGCCAGCAGCTTACTCAAGGACAGTATAACCGGGGAGCTGTTTTTT.

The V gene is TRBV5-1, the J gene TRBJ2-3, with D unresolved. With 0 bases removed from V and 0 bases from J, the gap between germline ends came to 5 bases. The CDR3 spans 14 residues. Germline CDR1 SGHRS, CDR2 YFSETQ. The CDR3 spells CASSLEVSTDTQYF. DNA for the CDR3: TGCGCCAGCAGCTTGGAGGTTAGCACAGATACGCAGTATTTT.

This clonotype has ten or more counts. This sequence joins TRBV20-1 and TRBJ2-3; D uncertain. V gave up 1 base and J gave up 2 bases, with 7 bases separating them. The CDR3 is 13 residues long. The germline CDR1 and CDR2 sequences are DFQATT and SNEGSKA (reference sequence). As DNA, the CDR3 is TGCAGTGCTAGAGGGGGATTCACAGATACGCAGTATTTT. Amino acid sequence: CSARGGFTDTQYF.

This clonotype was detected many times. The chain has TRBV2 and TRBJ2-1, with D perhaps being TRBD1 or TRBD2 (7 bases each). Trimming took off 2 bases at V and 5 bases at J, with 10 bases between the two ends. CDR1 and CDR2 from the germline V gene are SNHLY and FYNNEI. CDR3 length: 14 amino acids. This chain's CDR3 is CASSEQGGHNEQFF. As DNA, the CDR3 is TGTGCCAGCAGTGAACAGGGGGGGCACAATGAGCAGTTCTTC.

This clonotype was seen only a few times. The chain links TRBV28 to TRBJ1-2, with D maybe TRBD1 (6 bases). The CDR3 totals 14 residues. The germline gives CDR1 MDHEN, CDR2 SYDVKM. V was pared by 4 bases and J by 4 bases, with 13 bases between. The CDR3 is CASSYWGQPYGYTF. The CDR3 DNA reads TGTGCCAGCAGTTACTGGGGGCAGCCCTATGGCTACACCTTC.

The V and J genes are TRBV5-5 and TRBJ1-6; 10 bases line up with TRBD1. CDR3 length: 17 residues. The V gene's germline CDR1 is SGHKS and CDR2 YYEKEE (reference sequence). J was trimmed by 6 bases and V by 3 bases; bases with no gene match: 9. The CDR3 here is CASSSMPTGGFNSPLHF. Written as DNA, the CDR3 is TGTGCCAGCAGCTCTATGCCGACAGGGGGCTTTAATTCACCCCTCCACTTT.

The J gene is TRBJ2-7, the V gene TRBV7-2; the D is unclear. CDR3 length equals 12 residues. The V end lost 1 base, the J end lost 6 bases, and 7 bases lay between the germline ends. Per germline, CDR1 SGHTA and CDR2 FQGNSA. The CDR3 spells CASSLEGFEQYF. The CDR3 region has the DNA TGTGCCAGCAGCTTAGAAGGGTTCGAGCAGTACTTC.

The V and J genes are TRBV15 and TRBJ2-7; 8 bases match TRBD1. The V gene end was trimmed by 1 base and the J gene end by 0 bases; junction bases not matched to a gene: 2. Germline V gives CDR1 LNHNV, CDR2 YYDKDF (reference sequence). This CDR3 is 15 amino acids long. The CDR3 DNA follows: TGTGCCACCAGCAGAGCGGACAGGGACTCCTACGAGCAGTACTTC. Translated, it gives CATSRADRDSYEQYF. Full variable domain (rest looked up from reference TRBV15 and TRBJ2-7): DAMVIQNPRYQVTQFGKPVTLSCSQTLNHNVMYWYQQKSSQAPKLLFHYYDKDFNNEADTPDNFQSRRPNTSFCFLDIRSPGLGDTAMYLCATSRADRDSYEQYFGPGTRLTVT.

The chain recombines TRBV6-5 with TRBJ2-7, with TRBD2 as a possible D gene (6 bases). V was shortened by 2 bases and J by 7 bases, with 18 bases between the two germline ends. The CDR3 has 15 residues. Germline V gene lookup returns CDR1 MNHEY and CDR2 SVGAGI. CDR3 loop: CASSYGPGTAGEQYF. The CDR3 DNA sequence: TGTGCCAGCAGTTACGGCCCCGGGACTGCGGGGGAGCAGTACTTC.

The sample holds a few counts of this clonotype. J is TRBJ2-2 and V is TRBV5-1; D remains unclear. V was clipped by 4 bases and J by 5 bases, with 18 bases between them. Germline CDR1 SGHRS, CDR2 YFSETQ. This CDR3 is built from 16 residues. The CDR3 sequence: CASSPKPEGWTGELFF. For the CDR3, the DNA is TGCGCCAGCAGCCCTAAACCGGAAGGGTGGACCGGGGAGCTGTTTTTT.

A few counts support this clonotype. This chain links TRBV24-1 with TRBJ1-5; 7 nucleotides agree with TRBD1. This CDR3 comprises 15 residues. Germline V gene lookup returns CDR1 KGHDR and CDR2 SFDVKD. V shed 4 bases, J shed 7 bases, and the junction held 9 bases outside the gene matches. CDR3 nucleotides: TGTGCCACCAGTGACCCAATGACAGGGATCCAGCCCCAGCATTTT. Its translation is CATSDPMTGIQPQHF.

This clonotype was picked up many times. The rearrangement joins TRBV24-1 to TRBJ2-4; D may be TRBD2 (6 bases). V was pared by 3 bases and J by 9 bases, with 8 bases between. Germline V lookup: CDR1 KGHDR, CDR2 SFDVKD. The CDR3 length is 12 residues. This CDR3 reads CATSDVRGIQYF. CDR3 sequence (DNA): TGTGCCACCAGTGATGTGCGGGGCATTCAGTACTTC.

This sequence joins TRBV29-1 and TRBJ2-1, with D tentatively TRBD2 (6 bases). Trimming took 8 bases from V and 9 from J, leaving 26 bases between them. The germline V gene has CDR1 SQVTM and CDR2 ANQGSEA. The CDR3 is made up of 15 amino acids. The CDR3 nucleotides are TGCAGCATCACCCTCGTGGAGTTGGGGCGGGGTGAGCAGTTCTTC. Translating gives CSITLVELGRGEQFF.

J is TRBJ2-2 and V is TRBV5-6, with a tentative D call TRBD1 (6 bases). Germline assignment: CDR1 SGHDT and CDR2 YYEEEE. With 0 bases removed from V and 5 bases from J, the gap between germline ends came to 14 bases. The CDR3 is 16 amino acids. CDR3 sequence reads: CASSLGTGLWTGELFF. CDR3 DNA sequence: TGTGCCAGCAGCTTGGGTACAGGGCTGTGGACCGGGGAGCTGTTTTTT.

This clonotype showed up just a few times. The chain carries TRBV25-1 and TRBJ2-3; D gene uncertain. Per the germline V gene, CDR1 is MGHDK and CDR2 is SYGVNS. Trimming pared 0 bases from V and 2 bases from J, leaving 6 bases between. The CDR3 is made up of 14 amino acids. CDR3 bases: TGTGCCAGCAGTGAATATTCCCACACAGATACGCAGTATTTT. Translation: CASSEYSHTDTQYF. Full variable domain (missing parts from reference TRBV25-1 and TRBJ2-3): EADIYQTPRYLVIGTGKKITLECSQTMGHDKMYWYQQDPGMELHLIHYSYGVNSTEKGDLSSESTVSRIRTEHFPLTLESARPSHTSQYLCASSEYSHTDTQYFGPGTRLTVL.

In DNA, the CDR3 is TGTGCCAGTAGTACTCACGCTTTAAACATTCAGTACTTC. Its translation: CASSTHALNIQYF. The rearrangement joins TRBV19 to TRBJ2-4, with no clear D. The CDR3 runs 13 residues. Germline V gene sequence: CDR1 LNHDA, CDR2 SQIVND (reference sequence). V lost 4 bases and J 6 bases, leaving 10 bases between the germline ends.